Each of the 24 T cell receptor beta chains below was sequenced from the same sample in a study of T cell repertoires in cytomegalovirus infection. These receptors lack a known antigen. TCRdb analysed the reads with MiXCR anew, one entry per CDR3 protein. The sample shows approximately 76,000 distinct CDR3 sequences, 20% to 30% of them seen only once. The material sequenced was CD8+ T cells from cultured PBMCs, taken from culture after CMV antigen stimulation. Receptor source: a human donor in good health (CMV status not recorded). Some clones in this sample may be carry-over from other donors' samples.

The rearrangement uses TRBV6-1 and TRBJ2-2; 8 nucleotides align to TRBD1. This CDR3 spans 12 amino acids. From germline, CDR1 is MNHNS and CDR2 SASEGT. The V segment lost 8 bases and the J segment 8 bases; nucleotides outside the gene matches: 4. CDR3 in amino acids: CASPGDRGELFF. For the CDR3, the DNA is TGTGCCAGCCCGGGGGACAGGGGGGAGCTGTTTTTT.

This chain links TRBV28 with TRBJ2-7; possibly TRBD1 for D (5 bases). Trimming left V 5 bases short and J 6 bases short, with 20 bases between. Germline CDR1 is MDHEN and CDR2 is SYDVKM. The CDR3 spans 15 residues. The CDR3 DNA reads as TGTGCCAGCAGTGCCCGACAGATCTCTTTTTTCGAGCAGTACTTC. This encodes CASSARQISFFEQYF.

The V gene is TRBV7-9, the J gene TRBJ2-3; tentative D call: TRBD2 (6 bases). The CDR3 sequence is 17 residues long. CDR1 and CDR2 from the germline V gene are SEHNR and FQNEAQ (reference sequence). V gave up 0 bases and J gave up 3 bases, with 16 bases separating them. CDR3 nucleotide sequence: TGTGCCAGCAGCTTAGCGGGGGGACTGGATCCTACAGATACGCAGTATTTT. Translating it yields CASSLAGGLDPTDTQYF.

The chain carries TRBV7-3 and TRBJ2-5, with TRBD2 as a possible D gene (5 bases). CDR3 length: 15 amino acids. The ends were cut back, 1 base at V and 2 bases at J, with 11 bases in the middle. Germline V gene sequence: CDR1 SGHTA, CDR2 FQGTGA. The CDR3 loop reads CASSLNRRLQETQYF. CDR3 nucleotides: TGTGCCAGCAGCTTAAACCGGCGACTACAAGAGACCCAGTACTTC.

This clonotype was seen a few times. The chain combines TRBV11-2 with TRBJ2-7, with D possibly matching TRBD1 (6 bases). The V and J ends lost 2 bases and 7 bases respectively, with 12 bases between them. In germline, CDR1 is SGHAT, CDR2 FQNNGV. The CDR3 length is 13 residues. The CDR3 protein is CASSLTGTREQYF. The CDR3 nucleotides are TGTGCCAGCAGCTTAACCGGGACAAGGGAGCAGTACTTC.

CDR3 bases: TGTGCCAGCAGCTACGGGGACAGGGCCAAGGATGAGCAGTTCTTC. Residues: CASSYGDRAKDEQFF. The chain carries TRBV7-9 and TRBJ2-1; 9 bases line up with TRBD1. The germline V gene has CDR1 SEHNR and CDR2 FQNEAQ (reference sequence). With 4 bases clipped from V and 8 bases from J, the junction kept 9 bases outside the gene matches. CDR3 length: 15 amino acids. Full variable domain (rest looked up from reference TRBV7-9 and TRBJ2-1): DTGVSQNPRHKITKRGQNVTFRCDPISEHNRLYWYRQTLGQGPEFLTYFQNEAQLEKSRLLSDRFSAERPKGSFSTLEIQRTEQGDSAMYLCASSYGDRAKDEQFFGPGTRLTVL.

This clonotype has ten or more counts. The J gene is TRBJ2-7, the V gene TRBV7-2, with D uncertain. Germline-derived CDR1 and CDR2 are SGHTA and FQGNSA. The V end lost 1 base, the J end lost 0 bases, and 19 bases lay between the germline ends. CDR3 length: 18 amino acids. The CDR3 protein is CASSLDSSWSDVSYEQYF. The DNA of the CDR3 is TGTGCCAGCAGCTTAGATTCGTCTTGGTCGGATGTCTCCTACGAGCAGTACTTC.

The J gene is TRBJ2-5, the V gene TRBV7-9, with 12 positions matching TRBD2. Germline V gives CDR1 SEHNR, CDR2 FQNEAQ (reference sequence). Losses at the gene ends were 5 bases for V and 2 bases for J; bases not matched to a gene: 6. The CDR3 spans 16 residues. CDR3 coding DNA: TGTGCCAGCAGCCAGACTAGCGGGGGAGCTCAAGAGACCCAGTACTTC. It codes for CASSQTSGGAQETQYF. Complete variable domain (other parts from reference TRBV7-9 and TRBJ2-5): DTGVSQNPRHKITKRGQNVTFRCDPISEHNRLYWYRQTLGQGPEFLTYFQNEAQLEKSRLLSDRFSAERPKGSFSTLEIQRTEQGDSAMYLCASSQTSGGAQETQYFGPGTRLLVL.

The chain uses TRBV6-5 and TRBJ2-1; 8 nucleotides line up with TRBD1. With 2 bases clipped from V and 8 bases from J, the junction kept 11 bases outside the gene matches. The CDR3 loop spans 16 amino acids. Germline CDR1 MNHEY, CDR2 SVGAGI. CDR3 bases: TGTGCCAGCAGTTACCTTGGGACAGGCGATGTCGATGAGCAGTTCTTC. The encoded protein is CASSYLGTGDVDEQFF.

V gene TRBV10-3 combines with J gene TRBJ2-7; D may match TRBD1 or TRBD2 (5 bases each). The length of the CDR3 is 13 residues. The germline V gene encodes CDR1 ENHRY and CDR2 SYGVKD. Trimming took off 7 bases at V and 0 bases at J, with 10 bases between the two ends. The CDR3 loop reads CAITEDISYEQYF. The CDR3 DNA follows: TGTGCCATCACGGAGGACATCTCCTACGAGCAGTACTTC.

This clonotype was picked up many times. V is TRBV6-2 or TRBV6-3 and J is TRBJ1-1; D might be TRBD1 (6 bases). The CDR3 runs to 16 residues. Per germline, CDR1 MNHEY and CDR2 SVGEGT. Between the trimmed V and J ends, which lost 2 bases and 2 bases, there was a span of 15 bases. The CDR3 loop reads CASSYRGRGANTEAFF. The CDR3, as DNA: TGTGCCAGCAGTTACCGGGGCAGGGGAGCTAACACTGAAGCTTTCTTT.

A few counts support this clonotype. V and J are TRBV27 and TRBJ1-1; 8 bases are shared with TRBD1. Looked up from germline, CDR1 is MNHEY and CDR2 is SMNVEV (reference sequence). The length of the CDR3 is 14 residues. V lost 4 bases to trimming and J lost 0 bases; unmatched junction nucleotides: 1. The CDR3 region has the DNA TGTGCCAGCAGTTCGACAGGGGTGAACACTGAAGCTTTCTTT. Translating gives CASSSTGVNTEAFF.

The sample holds a few counts of this clonotype. The gene calls are TRBV20-1 and TRBJ2-5; 11 nucleotides line up with TRBD2. V gave up 2 bases and J gave up 7 bases; unmatched junction bases: 9. Germline V gives CDR1 DFQATT, CDR2 SNEGSKA (reference sequence). The CDR3 is 15 amino acids. The CDR3 DNA reads as TGCAGTGCTAGATGGATAGCGGGGGGGCTCGGGACCCAGTACTTC. Protein sequence: CSARWIAGGLGTQYF.

The sample holds many counts of this clonotype. The V call is TRBV20-1, the J call TRBJ2-7, with 7 bases matching TRBD1. The ends lost 6 bases at V and 9 bases at J; junction bases unmatched: 8. Per germline, CDR1 DFQATT and CDR2 SNEGSKA (reference sequence). The CDR3 totals 11 residues. The CDR3 sequence: CSAKKGARQYF. CDR3 DNA sequence: TGCAGTGCAAAGAAGGGGGCCCGGCAGTACTTC.

The gene calls are TRBV28 and TRBJ1-6; D uncertain. The CDR3 has 16 residues. Trimming left V 2 bases short and J 0 bases short, with 8 bases between. The V gene's germline CDR1 is MDHEN and CDR2 SYDVKM. This CDR3 reads CASSLRQASYNSPLHF. The DNA for the CDR3 is TGTGCCAGCAGTTTAAGGCAGGCCTCCTATAATTCACCCCTCCACTTT.

This clonotype was counted a few times. The chain links TRBV28 to TRBJ2-5; 8 nucleotides align to TRBD1. CDR3 length: 14 residues. Germline lookup yields CDR1 MDHEN and CDR2 SYDVKM. V trimming: 7 bases; J trimming: 5 bases; junction bases outside the gene matches: 9. CDR3 in DNA: TGTGCCAGCACCCCGGACAGGGACGGTGAGACCCAGTACTTC. Amino acid sequence: CASTPDRDGETQYF.

The sample holds many counts of this clonotype. This chain uses TRBV12-3 or TRBV12-4 with TRBJ2-1; the match to TRBD1 covers 7 bases. Unmatched junction bases numbered 1, after V lost 6 bases and J lost 5 bases. This CDR3 spans 12 amino acids. CDR3 sequence reads: CASRGQDNEQFF. Written as DNA, the CDR3 is TGTGCCAGCAGAGGACAGGACAATGAGCAGTTCTTC.

The genes are TRBV6-5 and TRBJ2-4, with a possible D match to TRBD2 (5 bases). The V end lost 0 bases, the J end lost 8 bases, and 14 bases lay between the germline ends. Per the germline V gene, CDR1 is MNHEY and CDR2 is SVGAGI. This CDR3 spans 15 amino acids. Here the CDR3 DNA reads TGTGCCAGCAGTTACTCGAGTGAGGGCTGGGACATTCAGTACTTC. Translated, it gives CASSYSSEGWDIQYF.

In its sample, this clonotype was seen many times. The CDR3 DNA follows: TGTGCCAGCAGTGAAGGGGACGGATTTCGTCTGCCCCAGCATTTT. Translated: CASSEGDGFRLPQHF. V usage is TRBV6-1 and J usage is TRBJ1-5, with D maybe TRBD1 (5 bases). This CDR3 contains 15 residues. V lost 1 base and J 9 bases, leaving 16 bases between the germline ends. Germline lookup yields CDR1 MNHNS and CDR2 SASEGT.

The rearrangement links TRBV28 to TRBJ1-2, with a tentative D call TRBD1 (5 bases). Trimming removed 0 bases at V and 5 bases at J, with 13 bases between. The germline gives CDR1 MDHEN, CDR2 SYDVKM. The CDR3 runs to 15 residues. The CDR3, as DNA: TGTGCCAGCAGTTTATGGGCCGGGACGGGATATGGCTACACCTTC. It yields the protein CASSLWAGTGYGYTF.

This clonotype was seen at least ten times. This chain uses TRBV28 with TRBJ2-1, with TRBD2 identical over 10 bases. CDR1 is MDHEN and CDR2 is SYDVKM in the germline V gene. J was trimmed by 8 bases and V by 4 bases; bases with no gene match: 11. The CDR3 has 16 amino acids. For the CDR3, the DNA is TGTGCCAGCAGTTCCCCGCGTGGAGCGGGAGGGGATGAGCAGTTCTTC. This sequence encodes CASSSPRGAGGDEQFF.

This clonotype appeared a few times. This chain links TRBV6-1 with TRBJ2-2; TRBD1 aligns across 7 bases. CDR3 size: 15 residues. V shed 5 bases, J shed 2 bases, and the junction held 5 bases outside the gene matches. Looked up from germline, CDR1 is MNHNS and CDR2 is SASEGT. CDR3 protein: CASSRTGLNTGELFF. CDR3 DNA sequence: TGTGCCAGCAGTCGGACAGGTCTCAACACCGGGGAGCTGTTTTTT.

Many counts were recorded for this clonotype. The V call is TRBV7-8, the J call TRBJ2-2, with 7 bases that match TRBD1. Germline V gene sequence: CDR1 SGHVS, CDR2 FQNEAQ. There are 18 residues in the CDR3. The ends lost 2 bases at V and 4 bases at J; junction bases unmatched: 13. CDR3 bases: TGTGCCAGCAGCTTATTTAGGTTCGGGACAGCGACCACCGGGGAGCTGTTTTTT. It translates to CASSLFRFGTATTGELFF. Looking up the rest from reference TRBV7-8 and TRBJ2-2 gives the full variable domain: GAGVSQSPRYKVAKRGQDVALRCDPISGHVSLFWYQQALGQGPEFLTYFQNEAQLDKSGLPSDRFFAERPEGSVSTLKIQRTQQEDSAVYLCASSLFRFGTATTGELFFGEGSRLTVL.

This chain joins TRBV27 and TRBJ2-2, with 9 bases aligning to TRBD2. CDR3 size: 16 residues. Germline loops: CDR1 MNHEY, CDR2 SMNVEV (reference sequence). J lost 1 base, V lost 5 bases, and 5 bases had no gene match. CDR3 protein: CASSPRLAENTGELFF. DNA of the CDR3: TGTGCCAGCAGTCCCCGACTAGCGGAGAACACCGGGGAGCTGTTTTTT.